The 2 T cell receptor beta chains below all came from one sample that was sequenced in a study of blood T cell repertoires in COVID-19. Assay used: immunoSEQ multiplex PCR; TCRdb lists only in-frame clones, some missing. The sample comprises some 250,000 clones, more than 75% of which are singletons, and under 3% rests with the top ten. Material: PBMCs or T cells enriched from blood (not recorded which). The receptors shown here come from a woman aged 40 to 49 with acute COVID-19.

This clone was seen a single time. V usage is TRBV7-2 and J usage is TRBJ1-2; weak D call: TRBD1 (5 bases). This CDR3 spans 13 amino acids. V lost 5 bases to trimming and J lost 7 bases, with 14 bases between them. Germline values: CDR1 SGHTA, CDR2 FQGNSA. The CDR3 loop is CASSLIQESGYTF. Written as DNA, the CDR3 is TGTGCCAGCAGCCTAATACAGGAGAGTGGCTACACCTTC. Filled out from reference TRBV7-2 and TRBJ1-2, the complete variable domain reads GAGVSQSPSNKVTEKGKDVELRCDPISGHTALYWYRQSLGQGLEFLIYFQGNSAPDKSGLPSDRFSAERTGGSVSTLTIQRTQQEDSAVYLCASSLIQESGYTFGSGTRLTVV.

The chain is built from TRBV5-1 and TRBJ2-5, with TRBD2 matching 14 bases. This CDR3 comprises 16 residues. Germline assignment: CDR1 SGHRS and CDR2 YFSETQ. The J segment lost 3 bases and the V segment lost 6 bases, leaving 7 bases of the junction unmatched. For the CDR3, the DNA is TGCGCCAGCATGGGACTAGCGGGAGCAGGGAAAGAGACCCAGTACTTC. Translated: CASMGLAGAGKETQYF.